This passage covers 31 T cell receptor beta chains from one sample sequenced in a study of blood T cell repertoires in COVID-19. TCRdb keeps only in-frame clones here, not all; method: immunoSEQ multiplex PCR. The sample lists tens of thousands of clones, 88% occurring once. Sequencing used peripheral blood. These receptors came from a human donor in a cohort sampled during active COVID-19.

The V call is TRBV4-3, the J call TRBJ2-3; TRBD2 agrees at 9 bases. The germline gives CDR1 LGHNA, CDR2 YSLEER. J gave up 3 bases and V 0 bases, and 22 bases lay outside the gene matches. This CDR3 contains 22 residues. In DNA, the CDR3 is TGCGCCAGCAGCCAAGACGCGGGGCCTTGCGGGGGGGTCGGTTCGGGGACAGATACGCAGTATTTT. Translated: CASSQDAGPCGGVGSGTDTQYF.

The rearrangement links TRBV28 to TRBJ1-2, with 9 bases fitting TRBD1. Germline CDR1 and CDR2: MDHEN and SYDVKM. This CDR3 is built from 15 residues. Trimming cost V 5 bases and J 0 bases; bases outside gene matches: 4. The CDR3 DNA is TGTGCCAGCAGTCTACAGGGGGCCCCTAACTATGGCTACACCTTC. Protein sequence: CASSLQGAPNYGYTF.

This chain joins TRBV14 and TRBJ2-2; TRBD1 matches at 7 bases. The CDR3 runs to 16 residues. J was trimmed by 4 bases and V by 1 base; bases with no gene match: 6. Per the germline V gene, CDR1 is SGHDN and CDR2 is FVKESK. CDR3 sequence reads: CASSQVGGAGTGELFF. DNA of the CDR3: TGTGCCAGCAGCCAAGTAGGGGGCGCTGGCACCGGGGAGCTGTTTTTT.

V gene TRBV6-6 combines with J gene TRBJ2-7, with 11 bases lining up with TRBD2. The V and J ends lost 2 bases and 8 bases, in that order; junction bases with no gene match: 11. CDR3 length: 16 residues. The germline CDR1 and CDR2 sequences are MNHNY and SVGAGI (reference sequence). CDR3 sequence (DNA): TGTGCCAGCAGTTACCCTGTAGCGGGAGGGTCTGGACAGCAGTACTTC. Translated, it gives CASSYPVAGGSGQQYF.

This rearrangement joins TRBV5-1 to TRBJ2-2; D is undetermined. Germline V CDR1 and CDR2: SGHRS, YFSETQ. The V gene lost 4 bases and the J gene lost 4 bases, with 11 bases spanning the gap. The CDR3 runs 14 residues. CDR3 nucleotide sequence: TGCGCCAGCAGCCACGAATTGAGCACCGGGGAGCTGTTTTTT. It translates to CASSHELSTGELFF.

This chain joins TRBV11-2 and TRBJ2-1; tentative D call: TRBD2 (5 bases). The CDR3 runs to 15 residues. V was trimmed by 5 bases and J by 7 bases, leaving 18 bases between them. CDR1 is SGHAT, CDR2 FQNNGV, per germline. CDR3 nucleotides: TGTGCCAGCAGCCCCAACGGGGTTGGGAGAAATGAGCAGTTCTTC. Amino acid sequence: CASSPNGVGRNEQFF.

The V gene is TRBV11-2, the J gene TRBJ2-1; 9 bases line up with TRBD2. Unmatched junction bases numbered 14, after V lost 4 bases and J lost 10 bases. CDR1 SGHAT and CDR2 FQNNGV come from the germline V gene. The CDR3 runs to 16 residues. CDR3 DNA: TGTGCCAGCAGCTCCAGACTAGCGGCCGTACAAAGGGAGCAGTTCTTC. As protein: CASSSRLAAVQREQFF.

The chain couples TRBV28 to TRBJ2-3, with D possibly being TRBD2 (7 bases). V lost 8 bases, J lost 5 bases, and 14 bases lay in between. CDR3 size: 13 residues. Germline CDR1 is MDHEN and CDR2 is SYDVKM. CDR3: CASQGGVEDTQYF. CDR3 DNA sequence: TGTGCCAGCCAAGGGGGGGTGGAAGATACGCAGTATTTT.

V usage is TRBV4-3 and J usage is TRBJ2-3, with TRBD2 matching over 10 bases. With 2 bases clipped from V and 6 bases from J, the junction kept 2 bases outside the gene matches. CDR3 length: 14 amino acids. Germline assignment: CDR1 LGHNA and CDR2 YSLEER. The CDR3 sequence is CASSQLAGVDTQYF. CDR3 DNA: TGCGCCAGCAGCCAACTAGCGGGGGTGGATACGCAGTATTTT.

The rearrangement joins TRBV7-6 to TRBJ2-1; 10 nucleotides agree with TRBD1. V gave up 4 bases and J gave up 6 bases; unmatched junction bases: 3. Germline CDR1 SGHVS, CDR2 FNYEAQ. The CDR3 runs 14 residues. The CDR3 loop reads CASSSRDRGNEQFF. Here the CDR3 DNA reads TGTGCCAGCAGCTCCCGGGACAGGGGCAATGAGCAGTTCTTC.

The chain has TRBV4-2 and TRBJ1-4; tentative D call: TRBD1 (5 bases). The CDR3 length is 16 residues. Trimming pared 5 bases from V and 5 bases from J, leaving 18 bases between. Looked up from germline, CDR1 is LGHNA and CDR2 is YNFKEQ. CDR3 region: CASSSRGGGGNEKLFF. CDR3 coding DNA: TGTGCCAGCAGCTCACGGGGCGGGGGAGGAAATGAAAAACTGTTTTTT.

This chain uses TRBV3-1 (or the pseudogene TRBV3-2) with TRBJ2-2; D remains ambiguous. The CDR3 spans 12 residues. Trimming took off 3 bases at V and 7 bases at J, with 6 bases between the two ends. Germline CDR1 is LGHDT and CDR2 is YNNKEL (reference sequence). CDR3 in amino acids: CASSHIGGELFF. In nucleotides, the CDR3 is TGTGCCAGCAGCCATATCGGCGGGGAGCTGTTTTTT.

J is TRBJ2-1 and V is TRBV19; TRBD1 is a possible D gene (6 bases). Germline loops: CDR1 LNHDA, CDR2 SQIVND (reference sequence). CDR3 length equals 14 residues. Trimming removed 5 bases at V and 4 bases at J, with 12 bases between. The DNA of the CDR3 is TGTGCCAGTAGTCCCTGGACAGTTTACAATGAGCAGTTCTTC. It specifies CASSPWTVYNEQFF.

This sequence joins TRBV6-5 and TRBJ2-4; a weak D match, TRBD1 (6 bases). The length of the CDR3 is 13 residues. In germline, CDR1 is MNHEY, CDR2 SVGAGI. The V end lost 6 bases, the J end lost 6 bases, and 12 bases lay between the germline ends. CDR3 nucleotide sequence: TGTGCCAGCAGCCCGGGACATAGAAACATTCAGTACTTC. This sequence encodes CASSPGHRNIQYF.

The chain uses TRBV12-3 or TRBV12-4 and TRBJ1-2; 9 nucleotides match TRBD1. This CDR3 has 13 residues. V trimming: 8 bases; J trimming: 7 bases; junction bases outside the gene matches: 8. CDR3 sequence reads: CASAPGQGPGYTF. The CDR3 coding sequence is TGTGCCAGCGCACCGGGACAGGGACCTGGCTACACCTTC.

This chain links TRBV2 with TRBJ2-7; D is perhaps TRBD1 (6 bases). This CDR3 has 14 amino acids. With 6 bases removed from V and 0 bases from J, the gap between germline ends came to 12 bases. Germline loops: CDR1 SNHLY, CDR2 FYNNEI. DNA of the CDR3: TGTGCCAGCAGGAAGGACAGTTCCTCCTACGAGCAGTACTTC. Its protein is CASRKDSSSYEQYF.

CDR3 protein: CASSLEDSQGHEQYF. In nucleotides, the CDR3 is TGTGCCAGCAGTTTGGAGGACTCCCAAGGCCACGAGCAGTACTTC. The chain combines TRBV6-5 with TRBJ2-7; D is perhaps TRBD2 (5 bases). CDR1 and CDR2 (germline): MNHEY, SVGAGI. With 4 bases removed from V and 5 bases from J, the gap between germline ends came to 18 bases. The CDR3 has 15 residues.

The gene calls are TRBV4-1 and TRBJ2-1; 10 positions agree with TRBD2. V dropped 2 bases and J dropped 0; count of bases not matched to a gene: 4. In germline, CDR1 is MGHRA, CDR2 YSYEKL. There are 17 residues in the CDR3. The DNA of the CDR3 is TGCGCCAGCAGCCAACACCTAGCGGGGGCCTCCTACAATGAGCAGTTCTTC. It specifies CASSQHLAGASYNEQFF.

The J gene is TRBJ2-5, the V gene TRBV19; 12 bases map to TRBD2. Germline values: CDR1 LNHDA, CDR2 SQIVND (reference sequence). J lost 5 bases, V lost 7 bases, and 5 bases had no gene match. There are 14 residues in the CDR3. CDR3 sequence: CASKTSGRGETQYF. For the CDR3, the DNA is TGTGCCAGTAAGACTAGCGGGAGAGGTGAGACCCAGTACTTC.

The V call is TRBV19, the J call TRBJ2-3; D might be TRBD2 (6 bases). The CDR3 has 17 amino acids. CDR1 is LNHDA, CDR2 SQIVND, per germline (reference sequence). Deletions cut 4 bases from V and 2 bases from J, with 19 bases between. The CDR3: CASSSTGGSSVTDTQYF. The CDR3 DNA is TGTGCCAGTAGTAGTACTGGTGGGTCTAGCGTCACAGATACGCAGTATTTT.

The genes are TRBV24-1 and TRBJ2-1; weak D call: TRBD2 (5 bases). Germline V gene lookup returns CDR1 KGHDR and CDR2 SFDVKD. The CDR3 contains 11 residues. V gave up 6 bases and J gave up 15 bases, with 14 bases separating them. The CDR3 nucleotides are TGTGCCACCAGTACTACTAGTTCATCGTTCTTC. Its translation is CATSTTSSSFF.

This chain joins TRBV11-1 and TRBJ2-7; TRBD1 agrees at 8 bases. This CDR3 contains 14 residues. In germline, CDR1 is SGHAT, CDR2 FQDESV (reference sequence). V trimming: 3 bases; J trimming: 4 bases; junction bases outside the gene matches: 5. The CDR3 is CASSLDRVAYEQYF. The CDR3 DNA follows: TGTGCCAGCAGCTTGGACAGGGTAGCGTACGAGCAGTACTTC.

The chain has TRBV19 and TRBJ1-1, with unresolved D. The CDR3 covers 13 residues. V was pared by 5 bases and J by 7 bases, with 14 bases between. CDR1 LNHDA and CDR2 SQIVND come from the germline V gene (reference sequence). Here the CDR3 reads CASSPNGRDEAFF. The CDR3 nucleotides are TGTGCCAGTAGTCCGAACGGACGGGATGAAGCTTTCTTT.

The CDR3 nucleotides are TGTGCCTGGGCTCGCGGGAGTCGGGATGAGCAGTTCTTC. This codes for CAWARGSRDEQFF. V and J are TRBV30 and TRBJ2-1; TRBD2 matches at 7 bases. This CDR3 region has 13 residues. V trimming: 5 bases; J trimming: 8 bases; junction bases outside the gene matches: 9. Germline-derived CDR1 and CDR2 are GTSNPN and SVGIG (reference sequence).

The rearrangement uses TRBV2 and TRBJ1-4, with D possibly TRBD1 on 5 matching bases. This CDR3 spans 12 amino acids. Trimming cost V 9 bases and J 8 bases, with 13 bases left between them. Germline loops: CDR1 SNHLY, CDR2 FYNNEI. This CDR3 is CASSLGGEKLFF. The DNA for the CDR3 is TGTGCCAGTTCATTGGGGGGAGAAAAACTGTTTTTT.

V is TRBV5-3 and J is TRBJ2-7, with D perhaps TRBD1 (6 bases). TRBV5-3 is known as an ORF, though its function is uncertain. V lost 2 bases to trimming and J lost 2 bases, with 23 bases between them. The CDR3 covers 18 residues. The CDR3: CARSFKGAPSGEPYEQYF. The CDR3 bases are TGTGCCAGAAGCTTTAAAGGGGCCCCCTCAGGGGAACCCTACGAGCAGTACTTC.

The V gene is TRBV5-1, the J gene TRBJ2-3, with TRBD2 matching 10 bases. The V segment lost 2 bases and the J segment 4 bases; nucleotides outside the gene matches: 13. Germline V gene sequence: CDR1 SGHRS, CDR2 YFSETQ. This CDR3 is 18 amino acids long. The CDR3 protein is CASSLGPSGSRGADTQYF. The CDR3, as DNA: TGCGCCAGCAGCTTAGGTCCTAGCGGGAGTCGTGGTGCAGATACGCAGTATTTT. The full variable domain, in which reference TRBV5-1 and TRBJ2-3 provide the parts outside the CDR3, is KAGVTQTPRYLIKTRGQQVTLSCSPISGHRSVSWYQQTPGQGLQFLFEYFSETQRNKGNFPGRFSGRQFSNSRSEMNVSTLELGDSALYLCASSLGPSGSRGADTQYFGPGTRLTVL.

J is TRBJ2-1 and V is TRBV7-2; 9 bases are shared with TRBD1. The junction had 9 bases not matched to a gene; V was cut back by 8 bases and J by 7 bases. The CDR3 covers 14 residues. Germline V gives CDR1 SGHTA, CDR2 FQGNSA. CDR3 DNA: TGTGCCAGCCAGAAGTCAGGACAGGGGAATGAGCAGTTCTTC. This codes for CASQKSGQGNEQFF.

The chain joins TRBV11-3 to TRBJ2-2; perhaps TRBD1 as D (5 bases). The germline V gene has CDR1 SGHNT and CDR2 YENEEA. The CDR3 spans 16 residues. The V end lost 2 bases, the J end lost 3 bases, and 13 bases lay between the germline ends. The CDR3 region has the DNA TGTGCCAGCAGCTTACCGGGCGGCAGGGACACCGGGGAGCTGTTTTTT. Translated: CASSLPGGRDTGELFF.

This clone was seen only a few times. The chain uses TRBV5-1 and TRBJ1-2; TRBD1 agrees at 7 bases. Germline loops: CDR1 SGHRS, CDR2 YFSETQ. The CDR3 length is 16 residues. The ends lost 0 bases at V and 3 bases at J; junction bases unmatched: 8. The CDR3 reads CASSLAAQGQDYGYTF. DNA of the CDR3: TGCGCCAGCAGCTTGGCGGCACAGGGGCAAGACTATGGCTACACCTTC.

This clone was counted a single time. The chain uses TRBV5-1 and TRBJ2-2, with 11 bases identical to TRBD2. In germline, CDR1 is SGHRS, CDR2 YFSETQ. Losses at the gene ends were 6 bases for V and 3 bases for J; bases not matched to a gene: 4. This CDR3 is 15 amino acids long. CDR3 sequence: CASTTSGIDTGELFF. Here the CDR3 DNA reads TGCGCCAGCACGACTAGCGGGATTGACACCGGGGAGCTGTTTTTT.